This T cell receptor (beta chain) was sequenced during a study of control samples from healthy donors and cancer patients. This CDR3 is 17 amino acids long. Trimming removed 4 bases from V and 3 bases from J; junction bases left unmatched: 4. CDR1 and CDR2 (germline): SGHTA, FQGNSA. Produced via immunoSEQ multiplex PCR; TCRdb's table is partial and in-frame only. The table shows 90,000 to 150,000 clones, with 70% to 90% occurring only once. The source of this sequence is a man in his forties in good health. Sequenced sample: blood. The chain carries TRBV7-2 and TRBJ2-2; TRBD2 matches at 14 bases. The CDR3 DNA is TGTGCCAGCAGCTCGACTAGCGGGGGGGTGGACACCGGGGAGCTGTTTTTT. It specifies CASSSTSGGVDTGELFF.